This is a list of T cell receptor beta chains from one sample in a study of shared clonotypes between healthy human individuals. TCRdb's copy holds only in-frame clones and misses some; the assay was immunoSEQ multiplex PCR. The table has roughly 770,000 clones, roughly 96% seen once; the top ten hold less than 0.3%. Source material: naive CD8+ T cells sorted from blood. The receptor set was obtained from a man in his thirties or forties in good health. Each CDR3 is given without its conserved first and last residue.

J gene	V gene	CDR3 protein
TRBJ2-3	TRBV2	ASRGTSGYTDTQY
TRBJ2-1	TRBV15	ATSDRGLDEQF
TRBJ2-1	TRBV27	ASSFSAGDSYNEQF
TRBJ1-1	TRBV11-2	ASSPRQGLNTEAF
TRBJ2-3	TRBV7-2	ASSLLAGGTTDTQY
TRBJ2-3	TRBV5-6	ASSSMGQGTDTQY
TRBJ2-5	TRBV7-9	ASSLDSHQETQY
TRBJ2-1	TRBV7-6	ASSFGANEQF
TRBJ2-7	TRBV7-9	ASSRPGPASYEQY
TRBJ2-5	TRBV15	ATSKGQTQETQY
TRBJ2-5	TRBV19	ASSIVAGVSETQY
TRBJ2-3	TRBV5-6	ASSKTGGDTQY
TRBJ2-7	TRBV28	ASSFVGLGQDGTYDVQY
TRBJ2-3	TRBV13	ASSQGLAGGSHTDTQY
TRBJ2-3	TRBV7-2	ASSSALRGSSQY
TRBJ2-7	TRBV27	ASSNREHPYEQY
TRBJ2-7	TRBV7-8	ASSSRRGGASHEQY
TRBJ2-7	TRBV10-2	ASSFGLAGDSYEQY
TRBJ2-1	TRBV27	ASRFAGGPYNEQF
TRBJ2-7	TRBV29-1	SVEGLANTLSYEQY
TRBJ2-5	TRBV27	ASSLYRGRQETQY
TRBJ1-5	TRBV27	ASSRTGTGVQPQH
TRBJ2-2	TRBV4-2	ASSPDRLQLLNTGELF
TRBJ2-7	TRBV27	ASSLTSGSHEQY
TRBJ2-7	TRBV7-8	ASSKLDSKTYEQY
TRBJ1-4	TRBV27	ASSLSLQGADEKLF
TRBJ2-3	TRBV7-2	ASSNWDTNTDTQY
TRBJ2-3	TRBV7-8	ASSLVVSGTDTQY
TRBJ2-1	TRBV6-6	ASSPTSGYYNEQF
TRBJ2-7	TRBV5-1	ASRSGYEQY
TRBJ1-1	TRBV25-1	ASSELGLTEAF
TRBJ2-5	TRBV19	ASMKGSYEGETQY
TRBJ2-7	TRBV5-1	ASSWESGDGEQY
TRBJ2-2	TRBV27	ASSWDFGTGELF
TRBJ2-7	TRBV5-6	ASSLASSYEQY